This T cell receptor beta chain was captured in a study of blood T cell repertoires in COVID-19. As for the study in general: The study drew acute and convalescent COVID-19 samples from the United States, Italy and Spain. The cDNA or gDNA used as material had been derived from T cells, B-cell-depleted T cells, or PBMCs.

Original handling: Counts of nucleated cells, estimated from reference gene primer amplification, were obtained. Some clones are missing from TCRdb's copy, which holds only in-frame ones; the method was immunoSEQ multiplex PCR. V and J calls and clone size are given by that table; D and trimming were obtained from the DNA. The table has 29,000 or so clones, 92% seen once. Germline CDR1 reads SEHNR; CDR2 reads FQNEAQ (reference sequence). The CDR3 is 14 amino acids. Trimming pared 5 bases from V and 6 bases from J, leaving 16 bases between. The rearrangement joins TRBV7-9 to TRBJ1-1; a weak D match, TRBD1 (6 bases). This receptor was obtained from a man aged 50 or older with active COVID-19. The sequenced material came from peripheral blood. The CDR3 spells CASSLRRDKAEAFF. The DNA of the CDR3 is TGTGCCAGCAGCCTCCGCCGGGACAAAGCTGAAGCTTTCTTT.